Only a few counts were recorded for the clone carrying this T cell receptor (beta chain). Its antigen is unidentified. TCRdb itself ran the 5' RACE reads through MiXCR, one entry per CDR3 protein. The table includes some 550,000 distinct CDR3 sequences, 15% to 20% detected once. These data are taken from a study of T cells after yellow fever vaccination. Study outcomes and limitations: Post-booster repertoires contained most primary-vaccination clones again (about 96% CD4, approximately 88% CD8).

CDR1 SGHNT and CDR2 YYREEE come from the germline V gene (reference sequence). V lost 4 bases, J lost 3 bases, and 15 bases lay in between. This CDR3 is 15 amino acids long. The TCR originated in a man younger than 40 who received the YFV17D yellow fever vaccine. The sequencing used PBMCs, collected 15 days after the yellow fever booster vaccination. The chain links TRBV5-4 to TRBJ2-3; D assignment may be TRBD1 or TRBD2 (5 bases each). The CDR3 DNA sequence: TGTGCCAGCAGCGACCCAGGGTCGGGGACAGATACGCAGTATTTT. The encoded protein is CASSDPGSGTDTQYF.